The 5 T cell receptor beta chains listed next were all sequenced from one sample in a study of vaccination and CD4 T cells after COVID-19. No antigen is known for these receptors. Treatment reported: approximately 9-day PBMC culture with coronavirus spike peptide pools or control peptides (ViraFEST assay). Cultured CD4+ T-cell DNA underwent Oncomine TCR Beta short-read sequencing. Each CDR3 protein gets one entry after TCRdb re-called the PCR reads with MiXCR. The sample shows about 5,500 distinct CDR3 sequences, about 65% of them seen only once. What was sequenced was CD4+ T cells from blood, cultured in vitro. The receptor source for this set is a human donor who had recovered from COVID-19.

The V and J genes are TRBV2 and TRBJ1-2; D unresolved. Germline lookup yields CDR1 SNHLY and CDR2 FYNNEI. This CDR3 is built from 15 residues. With 6 bases removed from V and 6 bases from J, the gap between germline ends came to 20 bases. The CDR3 coding sequence is TGTGCCAGCAGGGGAGGCAGCGACGGAGAACATGGCTACACCTTC. Its translation: CASRGGSDGEHGYTF. The full variable domain, with the rest looked up from reference TRBV2 and TRBJ1-2, is EPEVTQTPSHQVTQMGQEVILRCVPISNHLYFYWYRQILGQKVEFLVSFYNNEISEKSEIFDDQFSVERPDGSNFTLKIRSTKLEDSAMYFCASRGGSDGEHGYTFGSGTRLTVV.

The rearrangement joins TRBV6-5 to TRBJ2-1, with 11 bases matching TRBD1. Trimming took 0 bases from V and 7 from J; bases not matched to a gene: 5. Germline CDR1 is MNHEY and CDR2 is SVGAGI. The CDR3 runs 16 residues. The CDR3 sequence: CASSYSGQGVWNEQFF. CDR3 nucleotide sequence: TGTGCCAGCAGTTACTCGGGACAGGGGGTCTGGAATGAGCAGTTCTTC.

In its sample, this clonotype was seen a few times. J is TRBJ2-7 and V is TRBV10-2; D ambiguous. The CDR3 runs to 14 residues. Germline CDR1 is WSHSY and CDR2 is SAAADI. With 7 bases removed from V and 2 bases from J, the gap between germline ends came to 15 bases. The chain's CDR3 is CASKQGKLTYEQYF. CDR3 in DNA: TGCGCCAGCAAGCAAGGAAAGCTCACCTACGAGCAGTACTTC.

V gene TRBV6-5 combines with J gene TRBJ1-6; TRBD1 is a possible D gene (5 bases). The CDR3 is 16 amino acids. Germline lookup yields CDR1 MNHEY and CDR2 SVGAGI. V gave up 0 bases and J gave up 4 bases, with 10 bases separating them. The DNA of the CDR3 is TGTGCCAGCAGTTACTCTAGGGACCCGTATAATTCACCCCTCCACTTT. Amino acid sequence: CASSYSRDPYNSPLHF.

The chain has TRBV5-1 and TRBJ1-4; TRBD1 is a possible D gene (5 bases). This CDR3 contains 14 residues. Germline loops: CDR1 SGHRS, CDR2 YFSETQ. Trimming took off 5 bases at V and 10 bases at J, with 18 bases between the two ends. The CDR3 DNA is TGCGCCAGCAGGGTCGGGACCCCTCGGGGAAAACTGTTTTTT. Amino acid sequence: CASRVGTPRGKLFF.